This T cell receptor beta chain emerged from a study of shared clonotypes between healthy human individuals. The study, taken as a whole, reports: Roughly 5% of naive CD4 clonotypes were shared across four donors.

Profiled with immunoSEQ multiplex PCR; TCRdb holds only in-frame clones, not every one. The table has some 1,100,000 clones, more than 75% seen once; the top ten hold approximately 0.52%. This clone has a single count. Antigen unknown. The CDR3 runs 14 residues. From germline, CDR1 is SGDLS and CDR2 YYNGEE. The V end lost 3 bases, the J end lost 8 bases, and 12 bases lay between the germline ends. This clonotype originated in a man between 18 and 29 years old in good health. Some clones in this sample may be carry-over from other donors' samples. The chain employs TRBV9 and TRBJ1-6; tentative D call: TRBD1 (5 bases). Sequencing input: memory CD4+ T cells from PBMCs. Sample subset: CD45RA-negative fraction. As DNA, the CDR3 is TGTGCCAGCAGCGAGAGCAGGGCCTATTCACCCCTCCACTTT. Amino acids: CASSESRAYSPLHF.